This T cell receptor beta chain was documented in a study of T cell responses to AZD1222 COVID-19 vaccine. Overall study results and limits: Clonal diversity was possibly underestimated, and the donors were mostly white British, with more females. Sampling that yielded the repertoires occurred only after the peak T cell response.

Sequenced by immunoSEQ multiplex PCR; TCRdb stores in-frame clones only, minus some. The sample has around 150,000 clones, about 89% seen once. This clone was seen once. The antigen remains undetermined. The sample in question was peripheral blood, obtained 28 days after the second dose of the MenACWY control vaccine. The TCR sequence derives from an adult who received the MenACWY meningococcal vaccine as a control.

DNA of the CDR3: TGCGCCAGCAGCCCGGATATAGCCTACGAGGATTACGAGCAGTACTTC. This sequence encodes CASSPDIAYEDYEQYF. The chain employs TRBV4-3 and TRBJ2-7, with unresolved D. Germline V gene lookup returns CDR1 LGHNA and CDR2 YSLEER. Between the trimmed V and J ends, which lost 4 bases and 4 bases, there was a span of 20 bases. The CDR3 extends over 16 amino acids.